This T cell receptor (beta chain) was retrieved from a study of T cell changes during pregnancy in multiple sclerosis. This CDR3 spans 15 amino acids. Losses at the gene ends were 6 bases for V and 3 bases for J; bases not matched to a gene: 10. Per germline, CDR1 SNHLY and CDR2 FYNNEI. The data were produced by immunoSEQ multiplex PCR, yet TCRdb's version contains in-frame clones alone and is incomplete. The sample shows 35,000 to 40,000 clones, about 90% of them seen only once. The source material was CD4+ T cells from peripheral blood mononuclear cells, sampled in the third trimester of pregnancy. The clonotype was recovered from a female donor with multiple sclerosis, enrolled in a pregnancy study. The rearrangement joins TRBV2 to TRBJ2-5; 7 nucleotides match TRBD1. CDR3 residues: CASRGTGAPKETQYF. The CDR3 region has the DNA TGTGCCAGCAGGGGAACAGGGGCGCCAAAAGAGACCCAGTACTTC. Complete variable domain (other parts from reference TRBV2 and TRBJ2-5): EPEVTQTPSHQVTQMGQEVILRCVPISNHLYFYWYRQILGQKVEFLVSFYNNEISEKSEIFDDQFSVERPDGSNFTLKIRSTKLEDSAMYFCASRGTGAPKETQYFGPGTRLLVL.